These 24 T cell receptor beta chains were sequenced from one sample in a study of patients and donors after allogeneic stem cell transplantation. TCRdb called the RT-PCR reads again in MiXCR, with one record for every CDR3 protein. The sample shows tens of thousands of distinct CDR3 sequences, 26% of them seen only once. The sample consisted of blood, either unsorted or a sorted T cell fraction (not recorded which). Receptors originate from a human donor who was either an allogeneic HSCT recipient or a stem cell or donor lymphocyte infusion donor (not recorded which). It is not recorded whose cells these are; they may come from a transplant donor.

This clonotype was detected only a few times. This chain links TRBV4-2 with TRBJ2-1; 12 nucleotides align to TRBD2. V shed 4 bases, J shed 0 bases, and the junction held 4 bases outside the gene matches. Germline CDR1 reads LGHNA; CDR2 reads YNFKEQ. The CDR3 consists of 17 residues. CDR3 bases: TGTGCCAGCAGCCGAGAGACTAGCGGGAGCTCCTACAATGAGCAGTTCTTC. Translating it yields CASSRETSGSSYNEQFF.

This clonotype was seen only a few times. CDR3 DNA sequence: TGTGCCACCAGTGCCCTAACTAGCGGGAGGGCTGGAGAGCAGTTCTTC. Translated, it gives CATSALTSGRAGEQFF. The chain has TRBV24-1 and TRBJ2-1; 13 positions agree with TRBD2. The J segment lost 10 bases and the V segment lost 5 bases, leaving 10 bases of the junction unmatched. Germline V lookup: CDR1 KGHDR, CDR2 SFDVKD. The CDR3 is 16 residues long.

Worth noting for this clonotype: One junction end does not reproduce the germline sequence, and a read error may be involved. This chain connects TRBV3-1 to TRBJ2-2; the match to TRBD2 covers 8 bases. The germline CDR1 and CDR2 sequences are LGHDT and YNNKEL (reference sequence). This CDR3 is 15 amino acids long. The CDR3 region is CACSSGTSWAGELFF. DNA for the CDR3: TGTGCCTGCAGCTCCGGGACTAGTTGGGCCGGGGAGCTGTTTTTT.

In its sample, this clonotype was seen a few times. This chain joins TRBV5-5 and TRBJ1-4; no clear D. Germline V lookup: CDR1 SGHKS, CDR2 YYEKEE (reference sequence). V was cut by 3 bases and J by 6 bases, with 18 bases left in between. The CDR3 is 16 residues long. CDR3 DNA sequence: TGTGCCAGCAGCTCGAAGAGGGCGAGAGAGCATGAAAAACTGTTTTTT. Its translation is CASSSKRAREHEKLFF.

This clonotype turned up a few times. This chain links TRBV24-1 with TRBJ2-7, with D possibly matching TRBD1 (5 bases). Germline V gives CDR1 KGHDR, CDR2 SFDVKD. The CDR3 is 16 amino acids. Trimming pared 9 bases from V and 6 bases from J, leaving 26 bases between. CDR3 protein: CATSGRGGSSLSEQYF. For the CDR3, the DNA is TGTGCCACCTCAGGAAGGGGCGGCAGTTCCCTCTCCGAGCAGTACTTC.

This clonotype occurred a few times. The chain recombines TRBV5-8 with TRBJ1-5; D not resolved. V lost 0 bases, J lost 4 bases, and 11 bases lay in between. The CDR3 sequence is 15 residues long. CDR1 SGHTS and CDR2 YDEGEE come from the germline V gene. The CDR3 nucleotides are TGTGCCAGCAGCTTGGTCGGAATTCGGAATCAGCCCCAGCATTTT. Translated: CASSLVGIRNQPQHF.

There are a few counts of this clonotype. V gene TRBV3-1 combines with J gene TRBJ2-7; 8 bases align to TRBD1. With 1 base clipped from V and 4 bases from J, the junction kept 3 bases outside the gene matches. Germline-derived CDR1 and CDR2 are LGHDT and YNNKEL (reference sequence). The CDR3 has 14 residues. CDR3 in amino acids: CASSQGRGLYEQYF. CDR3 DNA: TGTGCCAGCAGCCAAGGCAGGGGGCTGTACGAGCAGTACTTC.

CDR3 DNA sequence: TGTGCCAGCAGCCAAGCCCGGGACAGGTGGGACTACGAGCAGTACTTC. The encoded protein is CASSQARDRWDYEQYF. The rearrangement uses TRBV3-1 and TRBJ2-7, with 8 positions matching TRBD1. Germline CDR1 reads LGHDT; CDR2 reads YNNKEL (reference sequence). This CDR3 contains 16 residues. J gave up 3 bases and V 1 base, and 8 bases lay outside the gene matches.

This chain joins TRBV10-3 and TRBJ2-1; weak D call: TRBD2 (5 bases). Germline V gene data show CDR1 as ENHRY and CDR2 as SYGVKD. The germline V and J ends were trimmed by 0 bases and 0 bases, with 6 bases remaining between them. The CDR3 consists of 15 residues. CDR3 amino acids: CAISESGSSYNEQFF. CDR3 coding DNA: TGTGCCATCAGTGAGTCTGGGAGCTCCTACAATGAGCAGTTCTTC.

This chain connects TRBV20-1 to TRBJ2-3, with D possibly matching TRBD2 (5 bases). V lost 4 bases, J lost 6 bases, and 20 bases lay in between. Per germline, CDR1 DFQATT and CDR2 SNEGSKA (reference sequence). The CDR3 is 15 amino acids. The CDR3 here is CSAIPYREPFDTQYF. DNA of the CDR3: TGCAGTGCTATCCCCTACCGGGAACCCTTCGATACGCAGTATTTT.

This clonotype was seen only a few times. The CDR3 protein is CSAGTGSGGSNQPQHF. The CDR3 DNA sequence: TGCAGTGCTGGGACAGGGAGCGGAGGGAGCAATCAGCCCCAGCATTTT. The V call is TRBV20-1, the J call TRBJ1-5; 9 bases align to TRBD1. Losses at the gene ends were 5 bases for V and 1 base for J; bases not matched to a gene: 9. Germline V gives CDR1 DFQATT, CDR2 SNEGSKA (reference sequence). The CDR3 has 16 amino acids.

As DNA, the CDR3 is TGTGCCAGCAGCTTAGGGCCAAGAAACACTGAAGCTTTCTTT. Its translation: CASSLGPRNTEAFF. The J gene is TRBJ1-1, the V gene TRBV7-2, with D hard to call. CDR1 and CDR2 from the germline V gene are SGHTA and FQGNSA. Trimming took off 1 base at V and 2 bases at J, with 8 bases between the two ends. CDR3 length: 14 residues.

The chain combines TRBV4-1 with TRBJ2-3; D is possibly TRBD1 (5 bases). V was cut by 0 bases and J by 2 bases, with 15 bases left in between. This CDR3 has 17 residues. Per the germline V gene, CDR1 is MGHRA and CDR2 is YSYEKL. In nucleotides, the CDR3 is TGCGCCAGCAGCCAAGATTGGGCCCAGGGCCCCACAGATACGCAGTATTTT. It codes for CASSQDWAQGPTDTQYF.

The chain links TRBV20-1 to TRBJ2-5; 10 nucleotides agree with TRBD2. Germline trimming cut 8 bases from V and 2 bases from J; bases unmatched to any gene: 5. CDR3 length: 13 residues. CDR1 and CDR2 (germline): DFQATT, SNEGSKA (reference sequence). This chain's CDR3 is CSPKAGGQETQYF. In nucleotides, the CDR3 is TGCAGTCCAAAAGCGGGGGGGCAAGAGACCCAGTACTTC.

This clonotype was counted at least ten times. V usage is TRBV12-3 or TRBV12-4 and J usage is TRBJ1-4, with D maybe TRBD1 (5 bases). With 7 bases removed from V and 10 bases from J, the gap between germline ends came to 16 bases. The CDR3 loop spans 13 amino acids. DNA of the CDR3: TGTGCCAGCACCCTGGCGGGGGGTGGAAAACTGTTTTTT. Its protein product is CASTLAGGGKLFF.

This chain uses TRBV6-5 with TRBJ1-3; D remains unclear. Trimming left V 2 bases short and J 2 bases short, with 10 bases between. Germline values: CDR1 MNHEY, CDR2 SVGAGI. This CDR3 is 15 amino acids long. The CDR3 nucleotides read TGTGCCAGCAGTTACCACGGCTCACCTGGAAACACCATATATTTT. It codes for CASSYHGSPGNTIYF.

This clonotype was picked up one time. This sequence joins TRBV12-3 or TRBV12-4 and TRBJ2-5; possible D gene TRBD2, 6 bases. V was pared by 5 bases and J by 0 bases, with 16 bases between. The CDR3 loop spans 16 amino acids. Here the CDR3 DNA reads TGTGCCAGCAGTAGTATGGGACTTCCGTACCAAGAGACCCAGTACTTC. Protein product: CASSSMGLPYQETQYF.

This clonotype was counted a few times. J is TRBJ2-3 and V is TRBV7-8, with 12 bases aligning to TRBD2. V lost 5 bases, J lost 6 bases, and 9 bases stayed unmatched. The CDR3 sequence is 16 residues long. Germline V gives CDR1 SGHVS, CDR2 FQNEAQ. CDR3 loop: CASSQRLAGAEDTQYF. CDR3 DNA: TGTGCCAGCAGCCAACGACTAGCGGGAGCGGAGGATACGCAGTATTTT.

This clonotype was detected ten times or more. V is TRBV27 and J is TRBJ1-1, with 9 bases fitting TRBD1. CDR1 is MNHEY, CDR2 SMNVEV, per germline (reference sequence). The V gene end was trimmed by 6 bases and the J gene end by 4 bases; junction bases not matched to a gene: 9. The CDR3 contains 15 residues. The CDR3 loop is CASRKTGGGSTEAFF. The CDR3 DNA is TGTGCCAGCAGGAAGACAGGGGGAGGGAGCACTGAAGCTTTCTTT.

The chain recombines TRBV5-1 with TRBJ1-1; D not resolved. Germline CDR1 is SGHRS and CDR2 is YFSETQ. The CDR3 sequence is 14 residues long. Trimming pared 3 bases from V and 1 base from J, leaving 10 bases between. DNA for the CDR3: TGCGCCAGCAGCTCCAGTCAATGGAACACTGAAGCTTTCTTT. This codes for CASSSSQWNTEAFF.

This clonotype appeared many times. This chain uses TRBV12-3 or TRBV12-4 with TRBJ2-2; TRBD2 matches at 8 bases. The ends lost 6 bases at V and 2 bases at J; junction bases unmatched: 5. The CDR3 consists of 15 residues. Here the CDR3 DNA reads TGTGCCAGCAGGCTTAGCGGGGACAACACCGGGGAGCTGTTTTTT. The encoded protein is CASRLSGDNTGELFF.

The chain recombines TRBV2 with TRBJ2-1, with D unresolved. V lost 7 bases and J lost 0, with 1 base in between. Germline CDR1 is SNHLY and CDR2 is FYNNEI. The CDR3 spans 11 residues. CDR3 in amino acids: CASNSYNEQFF. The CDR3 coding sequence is TGTGCCAGCAACTCCTACAATGAGCAGTTCTTC.

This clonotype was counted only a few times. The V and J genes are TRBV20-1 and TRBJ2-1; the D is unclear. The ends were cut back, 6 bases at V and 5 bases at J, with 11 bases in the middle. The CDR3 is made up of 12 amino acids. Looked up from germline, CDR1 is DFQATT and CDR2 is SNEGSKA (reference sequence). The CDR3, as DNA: TGCAGTGCGAGCAAAAATGACAATGAGCAGTTCTTC. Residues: CSASKNDNEQFF.

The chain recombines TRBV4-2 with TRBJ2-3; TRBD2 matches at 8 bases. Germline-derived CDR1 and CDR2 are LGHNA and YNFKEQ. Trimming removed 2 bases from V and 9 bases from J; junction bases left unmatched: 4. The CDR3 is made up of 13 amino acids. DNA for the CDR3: TGTGCCAGCAGCCAACCTGGCGGGGGGACGCAGTATTTT. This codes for CASSQPGGGTQYF.